This T cell receptor (beta chain) is from a study of blood T cells in healthy people across ages. The study's findings and limits: The unknown donor CMV status may have confounded expanded clonotype changes.

Alongside a J-beta primer mix, a sample-barcoded 5' primer served in a second PCR lasting roughly 6 to 12 cycles. Using its own MiXCR run on the 5' RACE reads, TCRdb lists one record per CDR3 protein. The profile covers about 1,400,000 distinct CDR3 sequences, with about 40% appearing a single time and approximately 7.9% taken by the ten largest. The ends were cut back, 3 bases at V and 3 bases at J, with 18 bases in the middle. CDR3 length: 16 residues. The germline V gene encodes CDR1 SGDLS and CDR2 YYNGEE. There are a few counts of this clonotype. The antigen is undetermined. This TCR was recovered from a young woman in good health. The sequenced material came from blood. This chain joins TRBV9 and TRBJ1-2; the D is unclear. The CDR3 sequence: CASSEDGRLDDYGYTF. The DNA of the CDR3 is TGTGCCAGCAGCGAGGATGGACGCTTGGACGACTATGGCTACACCTTC.